This T cell receptor (beta chain) was identified in a study of T cell repertoires in cytomegalovirus infection. In the study overall: CMV infection together with matching HLA type was indicated by public TCR beta signatures.

Notes on the study in general: CMV-specific TCR beta clonotypes restricted by HLA-C dominated the ex vivo response.

The V gene's germline CDR1 is SEHNR and CDR2 FQNEAQ (reference sequence). The CDR3 consists of 14 residues. V lost 5 bases and J 3 bases, leaving 14 bases between the germline ends. TCRdb redid the calling of the reads with MiXCR, one entry per CDR3 protein. The sample includes under 850,000 distinct CDR3 sequences, about 33% of them seen just once. On this clonotype: Its antigen is unidentified.

Material: cultured PBMCs, obtained from culture after CMV antigen stimulation. The chain carries TRBV7-9 and TRBJ2-7; D is undetermined. This receptor was identified in a human donor in good health (CMV status not recorded). Some clones in this sample may be carry-over from other donors' samples. The CDR3 DNA reads as TGTGCCAGCAGCCCCGTCGGAATCAGCTACGAGCAGTACTTC. Translated, it gives CASSPVGISYEQYF.